The source of this TCR beta chain is a study of cytomegalovirus exposure and HLA in healthy donors. 60 Vbeta and 13 Jbeta primers were used in PCR. Data came from immunoSEQ multiplex PCR; TCRdb stores just in-frame clones and leaves some out. The sample carries 130,000 or so clones, 81% recorded once. About this clone: The antigen is unknown.

The CDR3 spans 15 residues. The V segment lost 7 bases and the J segment 4 bases; nucleotides outside the gene matches: 11. The V gene's germline CDR1 is MGHDK and CDR2 SYGVNS. Study-wide findings and caveats: Whilst most TCR sequences proved rare, a subset of public TCRs occurred across many donors.

Sequencing input: PBMCs. This rearrangement joins TRBV25-1 to TRBJ2-5; 8 bases are a match to TRBD1. The source is a man between 18 and 29 years old in good health and CMV-seronegative. The CDR3 nucleotides are TGTGCCAGCAACGGGACAGGCCCTTTTTTAGAGACCCAGTACTTC. Protein sequence: CASNGTGPFLETQYF.